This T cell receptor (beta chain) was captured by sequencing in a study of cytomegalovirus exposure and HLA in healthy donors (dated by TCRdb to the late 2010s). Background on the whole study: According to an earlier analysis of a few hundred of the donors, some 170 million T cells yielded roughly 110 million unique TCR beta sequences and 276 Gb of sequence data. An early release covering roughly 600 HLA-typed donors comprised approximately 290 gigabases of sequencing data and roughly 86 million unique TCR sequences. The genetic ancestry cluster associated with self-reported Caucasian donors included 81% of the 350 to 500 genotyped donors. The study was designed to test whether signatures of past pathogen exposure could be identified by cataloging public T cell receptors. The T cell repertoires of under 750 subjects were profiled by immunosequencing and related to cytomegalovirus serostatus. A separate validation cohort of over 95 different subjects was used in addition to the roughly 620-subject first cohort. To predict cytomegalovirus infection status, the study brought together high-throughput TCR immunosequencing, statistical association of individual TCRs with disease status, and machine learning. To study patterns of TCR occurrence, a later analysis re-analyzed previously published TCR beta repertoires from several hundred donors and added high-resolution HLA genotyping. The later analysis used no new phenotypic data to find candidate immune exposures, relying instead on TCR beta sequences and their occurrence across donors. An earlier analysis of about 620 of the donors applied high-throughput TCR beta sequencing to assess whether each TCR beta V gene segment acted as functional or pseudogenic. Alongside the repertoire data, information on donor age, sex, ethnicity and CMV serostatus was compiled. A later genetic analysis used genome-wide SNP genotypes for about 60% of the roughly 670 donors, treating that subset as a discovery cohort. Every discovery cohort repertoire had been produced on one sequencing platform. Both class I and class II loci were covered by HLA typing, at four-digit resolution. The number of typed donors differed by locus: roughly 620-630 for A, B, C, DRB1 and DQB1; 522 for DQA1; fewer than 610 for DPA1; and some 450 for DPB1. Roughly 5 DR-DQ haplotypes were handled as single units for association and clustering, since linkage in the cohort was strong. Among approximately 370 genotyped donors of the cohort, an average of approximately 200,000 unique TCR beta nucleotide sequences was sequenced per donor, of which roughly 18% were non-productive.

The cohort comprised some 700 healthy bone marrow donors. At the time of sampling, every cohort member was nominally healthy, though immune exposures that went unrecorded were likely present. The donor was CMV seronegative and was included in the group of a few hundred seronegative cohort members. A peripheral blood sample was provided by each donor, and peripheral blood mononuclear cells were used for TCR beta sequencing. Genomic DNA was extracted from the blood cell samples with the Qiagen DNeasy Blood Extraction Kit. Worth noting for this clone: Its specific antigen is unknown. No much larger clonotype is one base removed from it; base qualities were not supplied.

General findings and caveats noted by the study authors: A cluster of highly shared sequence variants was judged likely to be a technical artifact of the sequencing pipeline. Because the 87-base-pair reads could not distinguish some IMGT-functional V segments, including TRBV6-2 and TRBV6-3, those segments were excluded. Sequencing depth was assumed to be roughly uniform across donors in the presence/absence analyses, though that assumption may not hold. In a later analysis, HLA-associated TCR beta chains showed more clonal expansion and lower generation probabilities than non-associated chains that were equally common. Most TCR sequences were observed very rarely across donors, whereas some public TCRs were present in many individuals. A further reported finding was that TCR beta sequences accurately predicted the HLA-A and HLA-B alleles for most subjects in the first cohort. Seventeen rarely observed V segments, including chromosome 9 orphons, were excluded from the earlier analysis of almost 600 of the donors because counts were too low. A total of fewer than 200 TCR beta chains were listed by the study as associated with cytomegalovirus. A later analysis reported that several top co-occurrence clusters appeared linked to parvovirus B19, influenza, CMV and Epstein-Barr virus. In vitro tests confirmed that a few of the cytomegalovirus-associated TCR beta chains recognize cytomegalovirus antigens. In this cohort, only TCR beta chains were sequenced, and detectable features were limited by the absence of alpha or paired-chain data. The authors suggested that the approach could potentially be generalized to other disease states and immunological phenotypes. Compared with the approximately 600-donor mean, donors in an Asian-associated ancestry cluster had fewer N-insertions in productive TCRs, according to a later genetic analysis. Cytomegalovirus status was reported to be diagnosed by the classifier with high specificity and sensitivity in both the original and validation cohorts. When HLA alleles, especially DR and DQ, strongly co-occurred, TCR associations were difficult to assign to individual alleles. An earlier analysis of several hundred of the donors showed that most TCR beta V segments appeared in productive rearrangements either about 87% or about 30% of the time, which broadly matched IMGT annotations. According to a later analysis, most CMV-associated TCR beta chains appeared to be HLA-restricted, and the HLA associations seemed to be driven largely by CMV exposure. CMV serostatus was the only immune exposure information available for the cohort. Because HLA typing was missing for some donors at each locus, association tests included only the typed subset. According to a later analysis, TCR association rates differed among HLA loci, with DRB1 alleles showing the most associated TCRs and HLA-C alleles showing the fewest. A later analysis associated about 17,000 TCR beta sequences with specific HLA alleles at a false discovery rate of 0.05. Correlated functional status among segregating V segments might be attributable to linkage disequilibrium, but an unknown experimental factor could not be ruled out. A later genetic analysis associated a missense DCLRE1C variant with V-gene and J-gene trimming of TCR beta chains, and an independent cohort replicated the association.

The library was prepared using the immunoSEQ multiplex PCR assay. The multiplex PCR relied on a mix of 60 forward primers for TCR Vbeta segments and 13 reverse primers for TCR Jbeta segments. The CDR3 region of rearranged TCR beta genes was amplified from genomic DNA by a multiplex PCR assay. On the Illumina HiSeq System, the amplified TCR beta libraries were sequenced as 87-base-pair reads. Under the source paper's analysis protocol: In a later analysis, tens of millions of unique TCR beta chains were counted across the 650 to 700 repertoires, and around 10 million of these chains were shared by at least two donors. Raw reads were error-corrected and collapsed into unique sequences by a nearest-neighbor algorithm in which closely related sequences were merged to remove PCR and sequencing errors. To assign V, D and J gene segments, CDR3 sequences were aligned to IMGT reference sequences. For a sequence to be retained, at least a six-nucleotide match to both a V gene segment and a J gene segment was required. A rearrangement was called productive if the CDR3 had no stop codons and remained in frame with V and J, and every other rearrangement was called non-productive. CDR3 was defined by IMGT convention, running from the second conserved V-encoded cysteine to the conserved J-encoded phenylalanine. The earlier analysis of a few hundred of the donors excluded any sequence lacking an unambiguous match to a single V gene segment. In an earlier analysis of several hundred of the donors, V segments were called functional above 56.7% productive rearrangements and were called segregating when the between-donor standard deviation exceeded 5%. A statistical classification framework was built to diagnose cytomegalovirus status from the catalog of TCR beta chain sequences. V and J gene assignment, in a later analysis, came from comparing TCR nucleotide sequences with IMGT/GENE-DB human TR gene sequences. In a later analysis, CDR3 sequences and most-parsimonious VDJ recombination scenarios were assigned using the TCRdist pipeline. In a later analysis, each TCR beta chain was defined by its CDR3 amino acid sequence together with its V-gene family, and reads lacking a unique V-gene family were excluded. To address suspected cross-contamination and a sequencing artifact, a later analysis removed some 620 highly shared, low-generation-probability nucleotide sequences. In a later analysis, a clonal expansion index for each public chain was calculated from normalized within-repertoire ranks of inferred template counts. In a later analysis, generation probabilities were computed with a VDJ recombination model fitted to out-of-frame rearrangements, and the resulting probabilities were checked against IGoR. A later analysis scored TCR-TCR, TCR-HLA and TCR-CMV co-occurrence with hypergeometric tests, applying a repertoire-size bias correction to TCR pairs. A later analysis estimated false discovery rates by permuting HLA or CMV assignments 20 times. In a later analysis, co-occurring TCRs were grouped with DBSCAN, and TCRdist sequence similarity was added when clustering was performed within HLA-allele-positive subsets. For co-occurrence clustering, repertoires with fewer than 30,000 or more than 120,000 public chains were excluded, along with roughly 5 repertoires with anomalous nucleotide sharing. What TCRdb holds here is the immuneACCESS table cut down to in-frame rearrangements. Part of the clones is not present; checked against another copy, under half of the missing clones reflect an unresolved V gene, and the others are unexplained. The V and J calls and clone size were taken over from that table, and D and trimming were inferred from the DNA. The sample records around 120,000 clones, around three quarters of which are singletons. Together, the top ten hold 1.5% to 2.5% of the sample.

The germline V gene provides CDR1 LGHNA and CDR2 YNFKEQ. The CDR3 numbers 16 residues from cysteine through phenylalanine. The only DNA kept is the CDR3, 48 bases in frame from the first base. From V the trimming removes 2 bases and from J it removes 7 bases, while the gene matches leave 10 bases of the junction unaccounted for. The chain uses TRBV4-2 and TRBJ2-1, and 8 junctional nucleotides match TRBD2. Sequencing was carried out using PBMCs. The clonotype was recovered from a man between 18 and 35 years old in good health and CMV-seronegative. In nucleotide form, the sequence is TGTGCCAGCAGCCAATTGAATAGCGGGAAATTTAATGAGCAGTTCTTC. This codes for CASSQLNSGKFNEQFF.